This T cell receptor beta chain stems from a study of blood T cell repertoires in COVID-19 (dated by TCRdb to the early 2020s). At the level of the whole study: Collaborator samples came from the United States, Italy and Spain and covered acute and convalescent phases of COVID-19. The prospective study material was composed of cDNA or gDNA derived from T cells, B-cell-depleted T cells, or PBMCs. Deeply sampled blood TCRbeta repertoires from subjects exposed to, actively infected with, or recovered from COVID-19 were included in the dataset. A freely available public database, intended as a resource for researchers studying the immune response to SARS-CoV-2, is where the repertoires were released. Samples came from the ongoing ImmuneRACE study (first 160 participants) plus 1,254 subjects from 6 global collaborators. The sample metadata nearly always contained a de-identified subject ID, COVID-19 status, age in years and sex. Where HLA class I and class II types were available, the types were taken from metadata supplied by the sample provider, not from assay-based typing. Overall results and qualifications from the work: The amount of clinical and demographic metadata varied by source and participant and was provided uncurated.

TCRbeta CDR3 regions were amplified from genomic DNA using the immunoSEQ Assay, a bias-controlled multiplex PCR. On the authors' methods: Nucleated cell counts per sample were estimated from amplification of reference gene primers within the assay. To quantify the absolute abundance of each unique TCRbeta CDR3 rearrangement, sequence reads were collapsed and filtered. Productive Simpson clonality was computed per sample as the square root of Simpson's diversity index over productive rearrangements. TCRdb holds this immuneACCESS table with in-frame rearrangements only. Some clones are missing; in checked studies, unresolved V genes explain under half, and the rest has no known cause. That table is the source of V, J and clone size, and D and trimming were worked out from the DNA. The sample has about 55,000 clones on record, 75% to 90% of them singletons. The top ten constitute roughly 2.5% of the sample.

Taken from cysteine to phenylalanine, the CDR3 has 14 residues. Kept here is only the CDR3 DNA, which spans 42 bases and is read in frame from base 1. The germline V gene sets CDR1 to MNHEY and CDR2 to SVGAGI. Germline trimming: 6 bases from V, 6 bases from J; junction bases outside gene matches: 4. Remarks on this clone: Its antigen remains undetermined. No base-level quality is on record; no much larger clone is a single base apart.

Each collaborating institution followed its own protocols to collect whole blood in K2EDTA tubes. For TCRbeta analysis, collaborator samples were shipped as frozen whole blood, as isolated PBMCs, or as DNA extracted from either sample type. The origin of this receptor is an older man with acute or convalescent COVID-19. The chain was built from TRBV6-5 and TRBJ2-1, and 11 junction bases match TRBD1. The sequencing sample was made of peripheral blood. The DNA sequence follows: TGTGCCAGCAGGCGAGGGACAGGGGGCAATGAGCAGTTCTTC. Its translation reads: CASRRGTGGNEQFF.